This entry lists 8 T cell receptor beta chains sequenced from one sample in a study of blood T cell repertoires in COVID-19. Some clones are missing from TCRdb's copy, which holds only in-frame ones; the method was immunoSEQ multiplex PCR. Found here are about 310,000 clones, roughly nine tenths of them singletons; the top ten hold roughly 2.9%. Sequenced: peripheral blood. All receptors come from a woman in her 30s with COVID-19, enrolled during active disease.

The V and J genes are TRBV3-1 (or the pseudogene TRBV3-2) and TRBJ2-4; D perhaps matches TRBD2 (6 bases). The V gene lost 0 bases and the J gene lost 9 bases, with 15 bases spanning the gap. Germline V gene lookup returns CDR1 LGHDT and CDR2 YNNKEL (reference sequence). CDR3 length: 15 amino acids. The CDR3 DNA sequence: TGTGCCAGCAGCCAAGATATTAGCCGAGCGGGCATTCAGTACTTC. This gives the protein CASSQDISRAGIQYF.

The rearrangement joins TRBV27 to TRBJ2-7; 10 bases agree with TRBD2. With 6 bases clipped from V and 0 bases from J, the junction kept 2 bases outside the gene matches. The CDR3 runs to 14 residues. CDR1 and CDR2 from the germline V gene are MNHEY and SMNVEV (reference sequence). CDR3 in DNA: TGTGCCAGCAGGACTAGCGGGTTCTCCTACGAGCAGTACTTC. This codes for CASRTSGFSYEQYF.

The CDR3 DNA reads as TGTGCCAGCAGCCACAAGGCAGCTAGGGGTCCCAACAATGAGCAGTTCTTC. Translating gives CASSHKAARGPNNEQFF. The chain recombines TRBV7-6 with TRBJ2-1, with D maybe TRBD1 (5 bases). Trimming cost V 5 bases and J 5 bases, with 22 bases left between them. The germline V gene encodes CDR1 SGHVS and CDR2 FNYEAQ. The CDR3 length is 17 residues.

The V call is TRBV7-3, the J call TRBJ2-1; 9 bases are shared with TRBD2. The CDR3 has 16 amino acids. CDR1 and CDR2 (germline): SGHTA, FQGTGA. V was clipped by 5 bases and J by 1 base; unmatched bases: 6. The CDR3 reads CASSTGAGGSYNEQFF. CDR3 DNA sequence: TGTGCCAGCAGCACCGGAGCGGGAGGATCCTACAATGAGCAGTTCTTC.

This chain joins TRBV10-1 and TRBJ2-3; D is unclear. Trimming stripped 2 bases from V and 3 bases from J, with 6 bases between. Germline CDR1 is WNHNN and CDR2 is SYGVQD (reference sequence). This CDR3 region has 13 residues. CDR3 in DNA: TGCGCCAGCAGTGAGGAGTTTACAGATACGCAGTATTTT. Its translation is CASSEEFTDTQYF.

The chain joins TRBV5-6 to TRBJ2-7; D is perhaps TRBD1 (6 bases). V lost 2 bases, J lost 6 bases, and 6 bases lay in between. CDR3 size: 11 residues. The germline CDR1 and CDR2 sequences are SGHDT and YYEEEE. DNA for the CDR3: TGTGCCAGCAGCTTAGGGGGCGAGCAGTACTTC. It is translated as CASSLGGEQYF.

V usage is TRBV12-3 or TRBV12-4 and J usage is TRBJ1-6; D gene uncertain. V lost 4 bases and J lost 5, with 3 bases in between. CDR3 length: 12 amino acids. This CDR3 is CASSSDNSPLHF. Here the CDR3 DNA reads TGTGCCAGCAGTTCAGATAATTCACCCCTCCACTTT.

The chain combines TRBV27 with TRBJ2-7; 11 positions match TRBD1. CDR1 and CDR2 from the germline V gene are MNHEY and SMNVEV (reference sequence). The CDR3 is 16 residues long. V lost 5 bases, J lost 7 bases, and 13 bases stayed unmatched. CDR3 in amino acids: CASSPLMGQGGREQYF. The DNA of the CDR3 is TGTGCCAGCAGTCCTCTAATGGGACAGGGGGGACGGGAGCAGTACTTC.